This T cell receptor beta chain appears in the sequencing data of a study of CD8 T cells in Susac syndrome. When the RNA was reverse transcribed, random hexamers were used with an input of about 0.5 to 1 ug. The CDR3 of TCR beta was amplified by immunoSEQ multiplex PCR across 54 Vbeta and 13 Jbeta. From the immunoSEQ multiplex PCR reads, TCRdb called clonotypes with MiXCR, one entry per CDR3 protein. The sample holds 170,000 or so distinct CDR3 sequences; approximately 95% are singletons and the top ten take roughly 0.097%. Trimming shortened V by 6 bases and J by 4 bases, and 13 bases separated the two germline ends. The CDR3 is made up of 14 amino acids. Germline values: CDR1 MNHNS, CDR2 SASEGT. Sequencing targeted TCR beta in blood CD8+ and CD4+ T cells. The authors negatively isolated CD8+ and CD4+ T cells and FACS-enriched TEMRA cells.

This sequence was found in a human donor with multiple sclerosis. Sample: CD4+ T cells from PBMCs. The V and J genes are TRBV6-1 and TRBJ1-5, with D maybe TRBD1 (5 bases). CDR3 protein: CASRDRQHNQPQHF. CDR3 coding DNA: TGTGCCAGCAGAGACCGACAGCATAATCAGCCCCAGCATTTT.